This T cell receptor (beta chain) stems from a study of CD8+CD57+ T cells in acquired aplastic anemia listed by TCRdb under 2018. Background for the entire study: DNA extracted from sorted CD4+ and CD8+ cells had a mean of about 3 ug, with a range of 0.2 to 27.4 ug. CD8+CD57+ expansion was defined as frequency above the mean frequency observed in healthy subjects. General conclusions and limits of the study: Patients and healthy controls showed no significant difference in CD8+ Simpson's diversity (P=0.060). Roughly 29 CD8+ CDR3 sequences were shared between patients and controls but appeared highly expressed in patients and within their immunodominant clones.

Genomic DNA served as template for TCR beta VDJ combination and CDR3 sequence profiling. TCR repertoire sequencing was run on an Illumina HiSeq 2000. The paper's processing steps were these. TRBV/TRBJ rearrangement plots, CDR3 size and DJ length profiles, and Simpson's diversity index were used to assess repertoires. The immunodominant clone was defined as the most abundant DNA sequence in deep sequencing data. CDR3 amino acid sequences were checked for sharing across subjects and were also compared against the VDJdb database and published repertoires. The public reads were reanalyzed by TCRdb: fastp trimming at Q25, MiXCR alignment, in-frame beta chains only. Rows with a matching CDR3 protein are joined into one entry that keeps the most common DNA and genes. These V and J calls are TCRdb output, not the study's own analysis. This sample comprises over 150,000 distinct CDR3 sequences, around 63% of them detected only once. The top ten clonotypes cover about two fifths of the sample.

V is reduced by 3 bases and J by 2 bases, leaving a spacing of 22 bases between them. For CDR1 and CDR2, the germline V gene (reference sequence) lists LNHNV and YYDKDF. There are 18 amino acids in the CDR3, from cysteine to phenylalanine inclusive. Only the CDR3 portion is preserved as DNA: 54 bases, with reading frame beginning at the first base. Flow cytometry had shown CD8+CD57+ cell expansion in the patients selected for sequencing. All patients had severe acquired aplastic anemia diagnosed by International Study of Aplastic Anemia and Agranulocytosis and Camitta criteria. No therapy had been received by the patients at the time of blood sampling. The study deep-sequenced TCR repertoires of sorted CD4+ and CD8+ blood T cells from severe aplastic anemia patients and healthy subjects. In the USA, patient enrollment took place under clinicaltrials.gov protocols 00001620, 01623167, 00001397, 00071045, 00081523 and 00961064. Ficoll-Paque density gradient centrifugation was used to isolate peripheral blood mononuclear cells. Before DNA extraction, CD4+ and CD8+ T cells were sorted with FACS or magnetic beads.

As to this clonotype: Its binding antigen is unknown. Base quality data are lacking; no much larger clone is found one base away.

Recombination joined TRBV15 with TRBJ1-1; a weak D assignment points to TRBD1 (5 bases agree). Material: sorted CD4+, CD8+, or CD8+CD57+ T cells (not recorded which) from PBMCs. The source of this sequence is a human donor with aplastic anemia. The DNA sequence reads TGTGCCACCAGCAGCATATCGATACAGGTCCACGAAAACACTGAAGCTTTCTTT. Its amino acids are CATSSISIQVHENTEAFF.